One and the same sample provided the 19 T cell receptor beta chains below, sequenced in a study of blood T cell repertoires in COVID-19 (dated by TCRdb to the early 2020s). Preparation of the library involved the immunoSEQ multiplex PCR assay. This is the immuneACCESS table as TCRdb keeps it, with only in-frame sequences that have V and J called. A part of the clones is gone; compared with another copy, unresolved V genes explain less than half, and the rest is unexplained. The sample data list some 120,000 clones, and about 79% of these were observed just once. The top ten clones comprise around 15% of the sample. Sequenced input: peripheral blood. These receptors were taken from a woman in her forties or fifties with acute or convalescent COVID-19.

The chain employs TRBV6-5 and TRBJ1-6; 10 bases are a match to TRBD1. This CDR3 spans 14 amino acids. V lost 7 bases and J lost 7; bases outside the gene matches: 4. Germline CDR1 is MNHEY and CDR2 is SVGAGI. The CDR3 region has the DNA TGTGCCAGCAAGGCGGGACAGGGGAATTCACCCCTCCACTTT. Translating gives CASKAGQGNSPLHF.

The chain employs TRBV6-5 and TRBJ1-6; TRBD1 might be the D (6 bases). Between the trimmed V and J ends, which lost 6 bases and 7 bases, there was a span of 13 bases. This CDR3 has 14 amino acids. Germline lookup yields CDR1 MNHEY and CDR2 SVGAGI. CDR3 bases: TGTGCCAGCAGAGGACAGCTTCTAAATTCACCCCTCCACTTT. This codes for CASRGQLLNSPLHF.

The V and J genes are TRBV4-1 and TRBJ2-3; D possibly corresponds to TRBD2 (5 bases). Germline values: CDR1 MGHRA, CDR2 YSYEKL. V was trimmed by 3 bases and J by 3 bases, leaving 7 bases between them. The CDR3 length is 13 residues. The CDR3 DNA reads as TGCGCCAGCAGCCAGCCGGGGACAGATACGCAGTATTTT. Encoded protein: CASSQPGTDTQYF.

V gene TRBV5-1 combines with J gene TRBJ2-1, with D perhaps matching TRBD1 (6 bases). The V and J ends lost 2 bases and 5 bases respectively, with 11 bases between them. Germline loops: CDR1 SGHRS, CDR2 YFSETQ. The CDR3 spans 14 residues. CDR3 in DNA: TGCGCCAGCAGCTTCCTCGACAGGAACAATGAGCAGTTCTTC. Translating gives CASSFLDRNNEQFF.

V gene TRBV5-8 combines with J gene TRBJ1-5, with unresolved D. Between the trimmed V and J ends, which lost 1 base and 5 bases, there was a span of 10 bases. Looked up from germline, CDR1 is SGHTS and CDR2 is YDEGEE. The CDR3 is 14 amino acids. DNA of the CDR3: TGTGCCAGCAGCTTGTCGCAGTCCTATCAGCCCCAGCATTTT. Protein product: CASSLSQSYQPQHF.

This chain joins TRBV14 and TRBJ2-1, with D possibly TRBD2 on 6 matching bases. CDR1 and CDR2 from the germline V gene are SGHDN and FVKESK. V lost 7 bases and J lost 4, with 23 bases in between. This CDR3 region has 17 residues. In nucleotides, the CDR3 is TGTGCCAGCACCCCGCGGGTGCTCCTGGGAGGATACAATGAGCAGTTCTTC. This encodes CASTPRVLLGGYNEQFF.

The chain combines TRBV18 with TRBJ1-3; no clear D. Per germline, CDR1 KGHSH and CDR2 LQKENI. Deletions cut 2 bases from V and 0 bases from J, with 5 bases between. This CDR3 comprises 14 residues. The CDR3 here is CASSPSSSGNTIYF. In DNA, the CDR3 is TGTGCCAGCTCACCATCTTCCTCTGGAAACACCATATATTTT.

The chain couples TRBV19 to TRBJ1-1; D is possibly TRBD1 (5 bases). Germline CDR1 is LNHDA and CDR2 is SQIVND (reference sequence). V was pared by 6 bases and J by 6 bases, with 23 bases between. The CDR3 length is 16 residues. The CDR3 sequence: CASRPQGHPGGAEAFF. CDR3 in DNA: TGTGCCAGTAGGCCCCAGGGTCACCCCGGGGGGGCTGAAGCTTTCTTT.

The chain employs TRBV5-1 and TRBJ2-3; D remains ambiguous. Germline V gives CDR1 SGHRS, CDR2 YFSETQ. There are 13 residues in the CDR3. Trimming left V 4 bases short and J 2 bases short, with 8 bases between. The CDR3 sequence is CASSLTYTDTQYF. CDR3 sequence (DNA): TGCGCCAGCAGCCTTACATACACAGATACGCAGTATTTT.

This clone occurred a few times. V gene TRBV12-3 or TRBV12-4 combines with J gene TRBJ1-2, with D possibly TRBD1 on 5 matching bases. V shed 5 bases and J shed 8 bases, with 12 bases lying between them. The CDR3 loop spans 12 amino acids. CDR3 nucleotide sequence: TGTGCCAGCAGTCCAGGGACTAGCGGCTACACCTTC. Amino acids: CASSPGTSGYTF.

The chain couples TRBV19 to TRBJ1-5; 7 bases are shared with TRBD1. V lost 0 bases to trimming and J lost 2 bases; unmatched junction nucleotides: 16. This CDR3 is built from 20 residues. CDR1 and CDR2 (germline): LNHDA, SQIVND (reference sequence). CDR3 sequence reads: CASSIEFRTGSLRGNQPQHF. CDR3 sequence (DNA): TGTGCCAGTAGTATAGAATTTCGGACAGGTTCCCTACGTGGCAATCAGCCCCAGCATTTT.

This sequence joins TRBV5-5 and TRBJ1-5, with 7 bases aligning to TRBD1. CDR3 length equals 13 residues. After removal of 4 bases from V and 4 bases from J, the junction contained 2 bases not matched to a gene. Germline V CDR1 and CDR2: SGHKS, YYEKEE (reference sequence). CDR3 amino acids: CASSKQGNQPQHF. CDR3 bases: TGTGCCAGCAGCAAACAGGGGAATCAGCCCCAGCATTTT.

This clone came up once. The chain has TRBV7-8 and TRBJ1-2; perhaps TRBD1 as D (6 bases). Germline assignment: CDR1 SGHVS and CDR2 FQNEAQ. This CDR3 has 16 amino acids. V gave up 5 bases and J gave up 0 bases, with 16 bases separating them. The DNA for the CDR3 is TGTGCCAGCAGCCCCGGGTCGGGGGGCACTAACTATGGCTACACCTTC. Protein product: CASSPGSGGTNYGYTF.

This clone was picked up one time. The chain carries TRBV5-1 and TRBJ2-2; D may be TRBD2 (6 bases). The CDR3 extends over 16 amino acids. V was trimmed by 7 bases and J by 1 base, leaving 17 bases between them. Germline V gene sequence: CDR1 SGHRS, CDR2 YFSETQ. As DNA, the CDR3 is TGCGCCAGCTACCCGGGGGAGGCTGGGAACACCGGGGAGCTGTTTTTT. Translation: CASYPGEAGNTGELFF.

The V call is TRBV7-8, the J call TRBJ1-4; D uncertain. V shed 3 bases and J shed 3 bases, with 11 bases lying between them. Germline V gene data show CDR1 as SGHVS and CDR2 as FQNEAQ. The CDR3 is made up of 15 amino acids. The CDR3 nucleotides read TGTGCCAGCAGCTTGGGAGGGTGGGCTAATGAAAAACTGTTTTTT. Amino acid sequence: CASSLGGWANEKLFF.

The chain employs TRBV4-2 and TRBJ2-3; 11 bases are a match to TRBD2. Trimming cost V 1 base and J 2 bases; bases outside gene matches: 2. CDR3 size: 16 residues. CDR1 is LGHNA and CDR2 is YNFKEQ in the germline V gene. The CDR3 is CASSQASGGTTDTQYF. The CDR3 nucleotides are TGTGCCAGCAGCCAAGCTAGCGGGGGGACCACAGATACGCAGTATTTT.

V gene TRBV29-1 combines with J gene TRBJ2-2, with TRBD1 as a possible D gene (6 bases). V lost 1 base to trimming and J lost 4 bases, with 10 bases between them. Germline assignment: CDR1 SQVTM and CDR2 ANQGSEA. The CDR3 loop spans 14 amino acids. CDR3 protein: CSVEAGTSTGELFF. Here the CDR3 DNA reads TGCAGCGTTGAAGCAGGGACAAGCACCGGGGAGCTGTTTTTT.

The chain couples TRBV5-4 to TRBJ1-2; 7 nucleotides align to TRBD1. V lost 4 bases to trimming and J lost 2 bases; unmatched junction nucleotides: 5. The CDR3 runs 14 residues. Germline values: CDR1 SGHNT, CDR2 YYREEE (reference sequence). The CDR3 DNA follows: TGTGCCAGCAGCCTCGGACAGGAGAACTATGGCTACACCTTC. It is translated as CASSLGQENYGYTF.

The genes are TRBV19 and TRBJ2-7; D is possibly TRBD1 (6 bases). CDR3 size: 13 residues. Germline assignment: CDR1 LNHDA and CDR2 SQIVND (reference sequence). Trimming shortened V by 8 bases and J by 1 base, and 12 bases separated the two germline ends. The CDR3 bases are TGTGCCAGTCTGGACAGCACGTCCTACGAGCAGTACTTC. Residues: CASLDSTSYEQYF. The full variable domain, rest sourced from reference TRBV19 and TRBJ2-7, is DGGITQSPKYLFRKEGQNVTLSCEQNLNHDAMYWYRQDPGQGLRLIYYSQIVNDFQKGDIAEGYSVSREKKESFPLTVTSAQKNPTAFYLCASLDSTSYEQYFGPGTRLTVT.